The present T cell receptor beta chain was sequenced within a study of beta chain features in type 1 diabetes. There are a few counts of this clone. Its antigen is unidentified. V was trimmed by 2 bases and J by 4 bases, leaving 6 bases between them. Germline lookup yields CDR1 SEHNR and CDR2 FQNEAQ (reference sequence). The CDR3 consists of 13 residues. Study observations and caveats: The study found moderately but significantly shorter TCRB CDR3s in all four CD4+ subsets of Type 1 diabetes patients.

As every portion of the isolated RNA was reverse transcribed, the sequencing read expressed TCRB transcripts. The repertoire was sequenced with immunoSEQ multiplex PCR; TCRdb's copy has only in-frame clones and lacks some. The table has about 99,000 clones, 28% seen once. Sequencing used central memory CD4+ T cells from blood. The source is a woman aged 18-29 years with type 1 diabetes. J is TRBJ1-5 and V is TRBV7-9; TRBD1 is a possible D gene (5 bases). The CDR3 coding sequence is TGTGCCAGCAGCTTAAGACAGAATCAGCCCCAGCATTTT. As protein: CASSLRQNQPQHF.